The rows below give T cell receptor beta chains drawn from one sample of a study of regulatory T cells in long-lasting Graves disease. TCRdb re-called the multiplex PCR reads through MiXCR, storing one row per CDR3 protein. The sample has approximately 440,000 distinct CDR3 sequences; less than 25% are singletons. The sequencing used peripheral blood mononuclear cells (PBMCs), collected when the disease was refractory, from a patient treated with antithyroid drugs. Receptors originate from a female donor with Graves disease. Both conserved end residues are part of each CDR3. The D gene is left open where the match is weak. Only some rows state a clone size, as once, few, many or a class for expanded clones.

CDR3 DNA,CDR3 protein,clone size,D gene,J gene,V gene
TGTGCCAGCAGCCAGGGGGCCTCCAATCAGCCCCAGCATTTT,CASSQGASNQPQHF,few,NA,TRBJ1-5,TRBV4-2
TGCGCCAGCAGCCTGGGGGCGAGTCAGCCCCAGCATTTT,CASSLGASQPQHF,few,NA,TRBJ1-5,TRBV5-1
TGCAGTGCCATGAACGGAGCGGGTCCGGGCGGGGAGCTGTTTTTT,CSAMNGAGPGGELFF,NA,NA,TRBJ2-2,TRBV20-1
TGCAGTGCCCGCCTCCAGGGCGCGGGAGTAGGTGGGGAAGAGACCCAGTACTTC,CSARLQGAGVGGEETQYF,NA,TRBD2,TRBJ2-5,TRBV20-1
TGTGCCAGCAGCTTAGGGACTAGCGGGAGTACCAAAAACATTCAGTACTTC,CASSLGTSGSTKNIQYF,many,TRBD2,TRBJ2-4,TRBV11-2
TGTGCCAGCAGCCCGATCGAACTCAGGGGGAGTTCGGTCACTGAAGCTTTCTTT,CASSPIELRGSSVTEAFF,many,TRBD1,TRBJ1-1,TRBV28
TGTGCCAGTAGACAGCCAGGCTCGAACACTGAAGCTTTCTTT,CASRQPGSNTEAFF,few,NA,TRBJ1-1,TRBV19
TGTGCCAGCTCACCCACTGAGGGGTTGTACGAGCAGTACTTC,CASSPTEGLYEQYF,NA,NA,TRBJ2-7,TRBV18
TGTGCCAGCAGTTTATTCATATACACTGAAGCTTTCTTT,CASSLFIYTEAFF,many,NA,TRBJ1-1,TRBV12-3/TRBV12-4
TGTGCCAGCAGTCCTCTTATAGGGGGAGGTTCACCCCTCCACTTT,CASSPLIGGGSPLHF,many,NA,TRBJ1-6,TRBV12-3/TRBV12-4
TGTGCCAGCAGCGTAGGGCAGGGGGAGAACACTGAAGCTTTCTTT,CASSVGQGENTEAFF,NA,TRBD1,TRBJ1-1,TRBV9
TGTGCCAGCAGTTGGACCGGGAACTACGAGCAGTACTTC,CASSWTGNYEQYF,few,NA,TRBJ2-7,TRBV6-2/TRBV6-3
TGTGCCAGCCGGGGCTGGGACAGGGGCCAGCCCCAGCATTTT,CASRGWDRGQPQHF,few,TRBD1,TRBJ1-5,TRBV2
TGTGCCAGCAGCCGAGGCCGGGGACTAGCGGGAGGGCCGTCGTACTTC,CASSRGRGLAGGPSYF,NA,TRBD2,TRBJ2-7,TRBV14
TGTGCCATCAGTGAGCGAGACAGACTTAACTATGGCTACACCTTC,CAISERDRLNYGYTF,NA,NA,TRBJ1-2,TRBV10-3
TGTGCCACCAGCGGAGCACCGGACGGTAACTATGGCTACACCTTC,CATSGAPDGNYGYTF,NA,NA,TRBJ1-2,TRBV24-1
TGCAGTACCGACCTCCAAAGGGGTTCAGAGACCCAGTACTTC,CSTDLQRGSETQYF,many,NA,TRBJ2-5,TRBV20-1
TGTGCCAGCAGCGTCACTGACGAGGGTGGGAATGAAAAACTGTTTTTT,CASSVTDEGGNEKLFF,many,NA,TRBJ1-4,TRBV9
TGCAGTGCTAGAGAGGGACAGGGCGGCAATCAGCCCCAGCATTTT,CSAREGQGGNQPQHF,many,TRBD1,TRBJ1-5,TRBV20-1
TGTGCCAGCAGTTACTCCGGTGACAGGGGACCTTTCTACGAGCAGTACTTC,CASSYSGDRGPFYEQYF,many,TRBD1,TRBJ2-7,TRBV6-2/TRBV6-3
TGTGCCAGCAGTCAGGGACCAGGCTATGGCTACACCTTC,CASSQGPGYGYTF,many,NA,TRBJ1-2,TRBV12-3/TRBV12-4
TGCGCCAGCCGCCGGGGGGGGATGGAAACTGAAGCTTTCTTT,CASRRGGMETEAFF,NA,NA,TRBJ1-1,TRBV5-1
TGTGCCAGCAGCGGGACAGCGAATGGCTACACCTTC,CASSGTANGYTF,many,TRBD1,TRBJ1-2,TRBV12-3/TRBV12-4
TGCAGCGTTGAAGATCGCCGCCGAAGGGGGATGGAGACCCAGTACTTC,CSVEDRRRRGMETQYF,NA,NA,TRBJ2-5,TRBV29-1
TGTGCCAGCAGTTTACAGGGCGGTGGGGCTAACTACGATATTTACTTC,CASSLQGGGANYDIYF,many,NA,TRBJ2-7,TRBV6-5
TGCAGTGTACTAGAGCGGGGATCTGGTGGCTACACCTTC,CSVLERGSGGYTF,many,NA,TRBJ1-2,TRBV20-1
TGTGCCAGCAGTGAATCGCACTATACCACCGGGGAGCTGTTTTTT,CASSESHYTTGELFF,few,NA,TRBJ2-2,TRBV25-1
TGTGCCGGCAGTGAAGGATCGACCAAACGAGGCTACACCTTC,CAGSEGSTKRGYTF,NA,NA,TRBJ1-2,TRBV6-1
TGCAGTGCTAGAGATCTAGGGGAGAGCACAGATACGCAGTATTTT,CSARDLGESTDTQYF,NA,NA,TRBJ2-3,TRBV20-1
TGTGCCAGCAGTTTTCAAACAGGGGGTGGCCTATTCATTCAGTACTTC,CASSFQTGGGLFIQYF,many,TRBD1,TRBJ2-4,TRBV28
TGTGCCAGCAGTCCAGGGACAGGGGGTCTTGTCTTTAAGTACGAGCAGTACTTC,CASSPGTGGLVFKYEQYF,NA,TRBD1,TRBJ2-7,TRBV28
TGCGCCAGCAGAGGACAGGGGGTATTTGCGCTGACTGAAGCTTTCTTT,CASRGQGVFALTEAFF,many,TRBD1,TRBJ1-1,TRBV10-1
TGTGCCAGCAGTTACCGCAGGGGGCGGGCTAACTATGGCTACACCTTC,CASSYRRGRANYGYTF,many,TRBD1,TRBJ1-2,TRBV28
TGTGCCAGCACTATACGTGGGGCGCCTGGGGCCAACGTCCTGACTTTC,CASTIRGAPGANVLTF,many,NA,TRBJ2-6,TRBV28
TGCAGTGCTCGCGGGCTAGCGGGAGTTTACGAGCAGTACTTC,CSARGLAGVYEQYF,many,TRBD2,TRBJ2-7,TRBV20-1
TGTGCCAGTTCCGGACAGGGACGGACTGAAGCTTTCTTT,CASSGQGRTEAFF,few,TRBD1,TRBJ1-1,TRBV19
TGTGCCATCAGTAAAGGGACAGGGGAAACTGGGGCCAACGTCCTGACTTTC,CAISKGTGETGANVLTF,NA,TRBD1,TRBJ2-6,TRBV10-3
TGTGCCAGCAGTTTCCAGCGGCTTCCCTACGAGCAGTACTTC,CASSFQRLPYEQYF,many,NA,TRBJ2-7,TRBV28
TGCAGTGCTAGAGAGGGACAGGGGGCTCCGGTTCCGATGAACACTGAAGCTTTCTTT,CSAREGQGAPVPMNTEAFF,NA,TRBD1,TRBJ1-1,TRBV20-1
TGTGCCAGCAGACCAACCAGGGGTGGGCGCTATGGCTACACCTTC,CASRPTRGGRYGYTF,many,NA,TRBJ1-2,TRBV13
TGTGCCAGCAGTTTATCAAGCCAGGGAGGCTACACCTTC,CASSLSSQGGYTF,few,NA,TRBJ1-2,TRBV6-2/TRBV6-3
TGTGCCAGCAGCGTTCAAGTTGATGCAACTAATGAAAAACTGTTTTTT,CASSVQVDATNEKLFF,many,NA,TRBJ1-4,TRBV9
TGCGCCAGCAGCCAAAATGCGGGGGCCTCCGCTGAAGCTTTCTTT,CASSQNAGASAEAFF,few,NA,TRBJ1-1,TRBV4-1
TGCAGCGCCGCCGAGACCCTGAACAATGAGCAGTTCTTC,CSAAETLNNEQFF,NA,NA,TRBJ2-1,TRBV29-1
TGTGCCAGCAGTCGGTCGGAGAATCAGCCCCAGCATTTT,CASSRSENQPQHF,NA,NA,TRBJ1-5,TRBV9
TGTGCCAGCTCACCGCAGTCCCCCTCCTACGAGCAGTACTTC,CASSPQSPSYEQYF,NA,NA,TRBJ2-7,TRBV18
TGTGCCTGGAGTGTTGGAGGAATACTCCCCTCTGATGGGATCTTC,CAWSVGGILPSDGIF,many,NA,TRBJ1-2,TRBV30
TGTGCCATCAGTGAGTCCCCAGGGGTCTATGGCTACACCTTC,CAISESPGVYGYTF,NA,NA,TRBJ1-2,TRBV10-3
TGCAGCGTTGTATCCGTCTCCTACGAGCAGTACTTC,CSVVSVSYEQYF,NA,NA,TRBJ2-7,TRBV29-1
TGCAGCGCATCACAGAGCACCCAAGAGACCCAGTACTTC,CSASQSTQETQYF,many,NA,TRBJ2-5,TRBV29-1
TGTGCCAGCAGTGGGAGGCGGGAGCTACAAGAGACCCAGTACTTC,CASSGRRELQETQYF,NA,TRBD2,TRBJ2-5,TRBV2
TGTGCCATCAGGGGGGATTTCGAGGATGGCTACACCTTC,CAIRGDFEDGYTF,NA,TRBD1,TRBJ1-2,TRBV7-2
TGCAGTGCTAGAGATCCGGGACTTTCCTACGAGCAGTACTTC,CSARDPGLSYEQYF,NA,NA,TRBJ2-7,TRBV20-1
TGTGCCAGCAGCCATCATTCCCCCCGGACTAGCGGGACCTACAATGAGCAGTTCTTC,CASSHHSPRTSGTYNEQFF,few,TRBD2,TRBJ2-1,TRBV11-2
TGTGCCAGCAGCCCCCGAAACTACGAGCAGTACTTC,CASSPRNYEQYF,many,NA,TRBJ2-7,TRBV7-8
TGTGCCAGCAGTTTCGGGGGACGTAACCAAGAGACCCAGTACTTC,CASSFGGRNQETQYF,many,NA,TRBJ2-5,TRBV12-3/TRBV12-4
TGTGCCAGCAGTTACTCACAGAGCGCGTGGACCGGCTACGAGCAGTACTTC,CASSYSQSAWTGYEQYF,NA,NA,TRBJ2-7,TRBV6-5
TGTGCCAGTAGTATATCGGGACAGAGCGCTGAAGCTTTCTTT,CASSISGQSAEAFF,NA,TRBD1,TRBJ1-1,TRBV19
TGCAGTGCTAGATTAGCACAGGGTGGTGAAAAACTGTTTTTT,CSARLAQGGEKLFF,few,NA,TRBJ1-4,TRBV20-1
TGTGCCAGCAGCTCCGGGACAGGGGCCACTGAAGCTTTCTTT,CASSSGTGATEAFF,many,TRBD1,TRBJ1-1,TRBV11-1